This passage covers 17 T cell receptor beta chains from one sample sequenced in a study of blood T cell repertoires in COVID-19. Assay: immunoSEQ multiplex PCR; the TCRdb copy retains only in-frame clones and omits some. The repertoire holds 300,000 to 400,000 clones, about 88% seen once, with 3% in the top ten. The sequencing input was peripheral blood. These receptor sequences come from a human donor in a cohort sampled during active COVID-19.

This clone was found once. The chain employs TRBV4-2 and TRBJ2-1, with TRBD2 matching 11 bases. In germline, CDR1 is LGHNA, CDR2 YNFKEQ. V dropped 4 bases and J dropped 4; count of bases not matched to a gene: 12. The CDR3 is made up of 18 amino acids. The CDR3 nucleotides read TGTGCCAGCAGCCTGGGAGGGCTAGCGGGGGGCGCATACAATGAGCAGTTCTTC. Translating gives CASSLGGLAGGAYNEQFF.

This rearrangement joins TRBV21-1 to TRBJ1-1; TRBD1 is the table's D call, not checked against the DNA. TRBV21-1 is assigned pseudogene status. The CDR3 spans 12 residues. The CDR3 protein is CASSKPDREAFF. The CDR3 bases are TGTGCCAGCAGCAAACCGGACAGGGAAGCTTTCTTT.

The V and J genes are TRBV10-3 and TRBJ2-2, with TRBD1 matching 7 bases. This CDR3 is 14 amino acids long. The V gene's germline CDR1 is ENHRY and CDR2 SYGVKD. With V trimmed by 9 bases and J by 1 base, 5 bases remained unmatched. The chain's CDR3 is CAIKGQVNTGELFF. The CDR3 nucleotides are TGTGCCATAAAAGGACAGGTGAACACCGGGGAGCTGTTTTTT.

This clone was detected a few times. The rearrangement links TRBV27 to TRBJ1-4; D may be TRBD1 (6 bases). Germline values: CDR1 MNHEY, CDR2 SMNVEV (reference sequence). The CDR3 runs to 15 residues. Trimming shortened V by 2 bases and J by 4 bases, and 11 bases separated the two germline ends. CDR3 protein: CASSLRGHLNEKLFF. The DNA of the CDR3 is TGTGCCAGCAGTTTACGGGGACACCTTAATGAAAAACTGTTTTTT.

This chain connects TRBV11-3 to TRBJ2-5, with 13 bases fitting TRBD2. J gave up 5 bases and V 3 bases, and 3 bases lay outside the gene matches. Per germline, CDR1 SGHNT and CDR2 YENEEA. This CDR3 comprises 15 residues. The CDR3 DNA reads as TGTGCCAGCAGCTTCGGGACTAGCGGGGAGGAGACCCAGTACTTC. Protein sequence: CASSFGTSGEETQYF.

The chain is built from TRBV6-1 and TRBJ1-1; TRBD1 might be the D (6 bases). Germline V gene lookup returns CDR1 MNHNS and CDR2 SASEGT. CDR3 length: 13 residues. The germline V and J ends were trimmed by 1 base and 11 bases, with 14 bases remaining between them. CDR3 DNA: TGTGCCAGCAGTGAAGAAGGGGGGGTTGTGGCTTTCTTT. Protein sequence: CASSEEGGVVAFF.

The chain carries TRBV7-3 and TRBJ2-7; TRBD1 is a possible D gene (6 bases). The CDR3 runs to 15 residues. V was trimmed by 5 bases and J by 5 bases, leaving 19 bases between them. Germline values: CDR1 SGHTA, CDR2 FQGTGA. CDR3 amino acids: CASSLDRPPPDEQYF. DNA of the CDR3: TGTGCCAGCAGCCTGGACAGACCCCCCCCTGACGAGCAGTACTTC.

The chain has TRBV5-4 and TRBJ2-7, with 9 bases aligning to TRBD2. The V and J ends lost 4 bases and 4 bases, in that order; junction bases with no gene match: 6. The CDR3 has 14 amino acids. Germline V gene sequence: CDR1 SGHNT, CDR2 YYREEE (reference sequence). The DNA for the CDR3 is TGTGCCAGCAGCCGCGGGGGGGCCGGGTACGAGCAGTACTTC. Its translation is CASSRGGAGYEQYF.

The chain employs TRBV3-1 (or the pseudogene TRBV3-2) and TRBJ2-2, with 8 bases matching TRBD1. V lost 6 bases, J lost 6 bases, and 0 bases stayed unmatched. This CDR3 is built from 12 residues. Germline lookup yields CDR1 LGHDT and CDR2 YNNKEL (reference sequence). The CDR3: CASRQGAGELFF. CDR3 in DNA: TGTGCCAGCAGACAGGGGGCCGGGGAGCTGTTTTTT.

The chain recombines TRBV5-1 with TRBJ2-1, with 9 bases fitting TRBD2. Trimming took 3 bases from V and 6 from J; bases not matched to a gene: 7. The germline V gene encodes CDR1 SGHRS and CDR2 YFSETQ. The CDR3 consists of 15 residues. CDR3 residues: CASSSLSGGSNEQFF. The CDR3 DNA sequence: TGCGCCAGCAGCTCTTTGAGCGGGGGGTCCAATGAGCAGTTCTTC.

The CDR3 DNA is TGTGCCAGCAGCTTGATTCCGGGACAGGCTGGGGATGAGCAGTTCTTC. Translating gives CASSLIPGQAGDEQFF. The rearrangement links TRBV5-8 to TRBJ2-1; 8 bases are a match to TRBD1. The CDR3 extends over 16 amino acids. The V gene's germline CDR1 is SGHTS and CDR2 YDEGEE. J was trimmed by 8 bases and V by 1 base; bases with no gene match: 11.

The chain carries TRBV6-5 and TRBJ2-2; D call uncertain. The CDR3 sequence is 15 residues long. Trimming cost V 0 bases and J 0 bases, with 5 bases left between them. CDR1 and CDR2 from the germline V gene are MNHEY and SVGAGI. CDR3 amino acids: CASSYSSTNTGELFF. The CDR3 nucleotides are TGTGCCAGCAGTTACTCATCAACGAACACCGGGGAGCTGTTTTTT.

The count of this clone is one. The CDR3 DNA reads as TGCGCCAGCAGCCAAGAGGGGACAGCGGTCTTCGACGAGCAGTACTTC. This encodes CASSQEGTAVFDEQYF. V gene TRBV4-1 combines with J gene TRBJ2-7; 7 positions agree with TRBD1. Germline values: CDR1 MGHRA, CDR2 YSYEKL. With V trimmed by 0 bases and J by 5 bases, 10 bases remained unmatched. This CDR3 has 16 amino acids.

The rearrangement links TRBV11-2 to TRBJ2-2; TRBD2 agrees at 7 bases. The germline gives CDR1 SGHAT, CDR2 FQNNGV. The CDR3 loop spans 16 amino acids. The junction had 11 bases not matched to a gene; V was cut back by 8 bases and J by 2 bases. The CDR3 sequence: CASPKAAGANTGELFF. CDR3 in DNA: TGTGCCAGCCCTAAGGCGGCGGGAGCCAACACCGGGGAGCTGTTTTTT.

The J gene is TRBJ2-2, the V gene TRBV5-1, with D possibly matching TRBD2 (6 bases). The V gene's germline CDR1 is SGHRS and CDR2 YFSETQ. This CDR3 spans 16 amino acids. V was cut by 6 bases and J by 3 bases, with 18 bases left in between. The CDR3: CASTDLRGVDTGELFF. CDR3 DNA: TGCGCCAGCACCGACCTACGCGGGGTAGACACCGGGGAGCTGTTTTTT.

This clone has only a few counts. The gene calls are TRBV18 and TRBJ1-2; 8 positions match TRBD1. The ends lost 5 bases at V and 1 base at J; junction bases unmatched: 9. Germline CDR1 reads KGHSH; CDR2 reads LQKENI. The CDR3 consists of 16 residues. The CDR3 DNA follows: TGTGCCAGCTCATCGGCAGGGGGCTTCCTTAACTATGGCTACACCTTC. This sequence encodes CASSSAGGFLNYGYTF.

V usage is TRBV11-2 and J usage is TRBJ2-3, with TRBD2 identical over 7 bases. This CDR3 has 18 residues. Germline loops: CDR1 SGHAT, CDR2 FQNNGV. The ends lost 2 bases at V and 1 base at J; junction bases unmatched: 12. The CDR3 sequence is CASSLSPYGAGRTDTQYF. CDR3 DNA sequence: TGTGCCAGCAGCTTATCCCCCTATGGAGCGGGGCGCACAGATACGCAGTATTTT.